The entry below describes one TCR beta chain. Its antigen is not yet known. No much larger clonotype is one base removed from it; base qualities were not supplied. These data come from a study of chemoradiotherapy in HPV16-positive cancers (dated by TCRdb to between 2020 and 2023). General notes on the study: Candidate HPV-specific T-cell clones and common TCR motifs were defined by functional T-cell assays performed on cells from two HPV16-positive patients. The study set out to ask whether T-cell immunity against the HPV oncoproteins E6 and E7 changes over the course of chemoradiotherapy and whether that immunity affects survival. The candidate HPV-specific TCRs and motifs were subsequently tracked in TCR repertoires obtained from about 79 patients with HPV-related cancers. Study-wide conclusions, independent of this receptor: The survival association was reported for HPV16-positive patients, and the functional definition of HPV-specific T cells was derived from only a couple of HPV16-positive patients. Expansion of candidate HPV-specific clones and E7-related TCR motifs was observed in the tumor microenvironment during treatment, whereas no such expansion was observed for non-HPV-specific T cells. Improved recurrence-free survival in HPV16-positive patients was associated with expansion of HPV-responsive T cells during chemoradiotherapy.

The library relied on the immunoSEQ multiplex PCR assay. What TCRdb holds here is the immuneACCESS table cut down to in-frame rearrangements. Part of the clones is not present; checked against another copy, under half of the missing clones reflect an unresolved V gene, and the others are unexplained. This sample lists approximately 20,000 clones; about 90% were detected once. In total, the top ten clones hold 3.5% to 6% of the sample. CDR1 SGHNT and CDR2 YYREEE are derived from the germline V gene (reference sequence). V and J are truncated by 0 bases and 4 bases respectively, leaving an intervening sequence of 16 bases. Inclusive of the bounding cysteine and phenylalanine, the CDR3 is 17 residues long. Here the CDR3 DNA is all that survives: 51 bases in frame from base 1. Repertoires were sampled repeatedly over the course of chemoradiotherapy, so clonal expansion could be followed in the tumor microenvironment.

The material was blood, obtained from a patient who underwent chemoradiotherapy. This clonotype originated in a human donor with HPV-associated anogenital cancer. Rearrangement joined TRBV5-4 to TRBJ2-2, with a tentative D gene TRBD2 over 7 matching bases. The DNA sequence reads TGTGCCAGCAGCTTGGCACGGGGGGCAGGGAGCACCGGGGAGCTGTTTTTT. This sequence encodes CASSLARGAGSTGELFF.